Each of the 16 T cell receptor beta chains below was sequenced from the same sample in a study of T cell responses to AZD1222 COVID-19 vaccine. Measured with immunoSEQ multiplex PCR; TCRdb has only the in-frame clones, and not every one. The sample consists of tens of thousands of clones, more than 75% of them appearing once. The sample consisted of peripheral blood, taken on day 0 of AZD1222 vaccination. The receptors were sampled from an adult in good health.

This clone was seen only once. The chain recombines TRBV5-1 with TRBJ1-5; 7 bases line up with TRBD1. CDR1 is SGHRS, CDR2 YFSETQ, per germline. This CDR3 is built from 15 residues. Trimming took 5 bases from V and 7 from J; bases not matched to a gene: 12. CDR3 sequence reads: CASRRTGKPGQPQHF. CDR3 in DNA: TGCGCCAGCAGAAGGACAGGCAAACCGGGGCAGCCCCAGCATTTT.

The V and J genes are TRBV3-1 (or the pseudogene TRBV3-2) and TRBJ1-2; D is uncertain. Germline V gene data show CDR1 as LGHDT and CDR2 as YNNKEL (reference sequence). The CDR3 length is 11 residues. Deletions cut 3 bases from V and 6 bases from J, with 5 bases between. DNA for the CDR3: TGTGCCAGCAGCCAGCAAGATGGCTACACCTTC. It is translated as CASSQQDGYTF.

The genes are TRBV11-3 and TRBJ2-1, with 9 nucleotides matching TRBD2. V trimming: 1 base; J trimming: 8 bases; junction bases outside the gene matches: 6. Germline V gene sequence: CDR1 SGHNT, CDR2 YENEEA. This CDR3 contains 15 residues. CDR3 bases: TGTGCCAGCAGCTTAGTATCGCCTAGCGGGGATGAGCAGTTCTTC. Its translation is CASSLVSPSGDEQFF.

V and J are TRBV6-1 and TRBJ1-3; D possibly corresponds to TRBD1 (5 bases). The CDR3 runs to 16 residues. V was trimmed by 2 bases and J by 4 bases, leaving 15 bases between them. From germline, CDR1 is MNHNS and CDR2 SASEGT. The CDR3, as DNA: TGTGCCAGCAGTGAACACGGGGGGTTGGCCGGAAACACCATATATTTT. Protein sequence: CASSEHGGLAGNTIYF.

This sequence joins TRBV18 and TRBJ2-7; D unresolved. CDR3 length: 12 amino acids. Trimming left V 2 bases short and J 2 bases short, with 4 bases between. The germline gives CDR1 KGHSH, CDR2 LQKENI. DNA for the CDR3: TGTGCCAGCTCACCATCACCCTACGAGCAGTACTTC. Protein sequence: CASSPSPYEQYF.

The chain is built from TRBV13 and TRBJ2-7, with D perhaps TRBD1 (7 bases). CDR3 length: 15 residues. V was pared by 7 bases and J by 7 bases, with 23 bases between. Germline loops: CDR1 PRHDT, CDR2 FYEKMQ (reference sequence). CDR3 sequence: CASISGDRSSLEQYF. CDR3 coding DNA: TGTGCCAGCATCTCGGGGGACAGATCCAGCCTGGAGCAGTACTTC.

J is TRBJ2-5 and V is TRBV6-5; D not resolved. The CDR3 is 13 amino acids. Germline loops: CDR1 MNHEY, CDR2 SVGAGI. Trimming shortened V by 2 bases and J by 1 base, and 5 bases separated the two germline ends. The CDR3: CASSYRSQETQYF. CDR3 bases: TGTGCCAGCAGTTACCGGAGCCAAGAGACCCAGTACTTC.

The table lists this clone with a few counts. The chain recombines TRBV6-5 with TRBJ1-5, with 9 bases matching TRBD1. The junction had 6 bases not matched to a gene; V was cut back by 6 bases and J by 6 bases. Germline CDR1 MNHEY, CDR2 SVGAGI. This CDR3 has 14 amino acids. Here the CDR3 reads CASRTDRGGQPQHF. In DNA form, the CDR3 reads TGTGCCAGCAGGACGGACAGGGGCGGTCAGCCCCAGCATTTT.

The chain couples TRBV13 to TRBJ2-5; D is uncertain. V was clipped by 5 bases and J by 1 base, with 5 bases between them. The germline CDR1 and CDR2 sequences are PRHDT and FYEKMQ (reference sequence). This CDR3 comprises 12 residues. The CDR3 sequence: CASSNFQETQYF. CDR3 DNA sequence: TGTGCCAGCAGCAACTTCCAAGAGACCCAGTACTTC.

The rearrangement links TRBV21-1 to TRBJ2-3; the D segment call TRBD2 is taken from the table without a DNA check. TRBV21-1 is deemed a pseudogene. The CDR3 spans 15 residues. CDR3 residues: CASSKGRGAIQTQYF. The DNA for the CDR3 is TGTGCCAGCAGCAAAGGCCGGGGTGCCATACAGACGCAGTATTTT.

The chain recombines TRBV28 with TRBJ1-1; possibly TRBD1 for D (5 bases). This CDR3 has 14 residues. Trimming took off 3 bases at V and 1 base at J, with 9 bases between the two ends. CDR1 and CDR2 from the germline V gene are MDHEN and SYDVKM. In nucleotides, the CDR3 is TGTGCCAGCAGTTTGGGTCAGGGGAACACTGAAGCTTTCTTT. Translated, it gives CASSLGQGNTEAFF.

The chain has TRBV4-1 and TRBJ1-2; maybe TRBD1 (6 bases). The V gene's germline CDR1 is MGHRA and CDR2 YSYEKL. This CDR3 is built from 14 residues. V lost 3 bases and J 3 bases, leaving 11 bases between the germline ends. CDR3 in DNA: TGCGCCAGCAGCCAGGACAGTCCTGACTATGGCTACACCTTC. It specifies CASSQDSPDYGYTF.

V is TRBV3-1 (or the pseudogene TRBV3-2) and J is TRBJ2-1, with 10 bases that match TRBD1. V dropped 4 bases and J dropped 7; count of bases not matched to a gene: 4. Germline V lookup: CDR1 LGHDT, CDR2 YNNKEL (reference sequence). CDR3 length: 14 residues. The CDR3 nucleotides read TGTGCCAGCAGCCCATGGGACAGGGGTAATGAGCAGTTCTTC. This sequence encodes CASSPWDRGNEQFF.

The chain has TRBV12-3 or TRBV12-4 and TRBJ2-7, with a tentative D call TRBD2 (6 bases). CDR3 size: 13 residues. The ends were cut back, 8 bases at V and 3 bases at J, with 14 bases in the middle. The CDR3 sequence is CASGVPGSYEQYF. CDR3 DNA sequence: TGTGCCAGCGGAGTCCCCGGGAGCTACGAGCAGTACTTC.

The J gene is TRBJ2-3, the V gene TRBV4-3; 7 bases fit TRBD2. Germline loops: CDR1 LGHNA, CDR2 YSLEER. V shed 1 base and J 5 bases; nucleotides not matched to a gene: 6. This CDR3 comprises 15 residues. The CDR3 reads CASSQVSGYIDTQYF. CDR3 DNA sequence: TGCGCCAGCAGCCAAGTTAGCGGGTATATAGATACGCAGTATTTT.

The genes are TRBV6-5 and TRBJ2-7, with 8 bases fitting TRBD1. V trimming: 7 bases; J trimming: 2 bases; junction bases outside the gene matches: 10. CDR1 MNHEY and CDR2 SVGAGI come from the germline V gene. The CDR3 has 15 residues. This CDR3 reads CASNTGGSGAYEQYF. In DNA, the CDR3 is TGTGCCAGCAACACAGGGGGTAGCGGAGCCTACGAGCAGTACTTC.